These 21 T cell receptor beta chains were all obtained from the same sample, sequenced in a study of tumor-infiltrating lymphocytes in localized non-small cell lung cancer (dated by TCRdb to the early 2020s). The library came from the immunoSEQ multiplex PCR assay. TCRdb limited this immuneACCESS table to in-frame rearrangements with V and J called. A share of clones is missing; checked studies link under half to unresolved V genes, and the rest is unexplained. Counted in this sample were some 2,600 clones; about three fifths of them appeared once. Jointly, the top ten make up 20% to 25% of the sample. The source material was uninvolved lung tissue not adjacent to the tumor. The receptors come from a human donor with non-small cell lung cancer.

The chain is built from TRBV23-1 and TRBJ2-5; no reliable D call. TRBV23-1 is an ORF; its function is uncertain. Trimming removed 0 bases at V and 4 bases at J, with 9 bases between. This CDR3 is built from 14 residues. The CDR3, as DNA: TGCGCCAGCAGTCAATCGAACCCCGGAGAGACCCAGTACTTC. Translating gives CASSQSNPGETQYF.

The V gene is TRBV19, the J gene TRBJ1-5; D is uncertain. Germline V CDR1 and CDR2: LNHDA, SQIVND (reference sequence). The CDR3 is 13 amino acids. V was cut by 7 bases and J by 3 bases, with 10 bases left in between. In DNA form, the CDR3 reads TGTGCCAGTAACAGCCAAAACAATCAGCCCCAGCATTTT. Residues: CASNSQNNQPQHF.

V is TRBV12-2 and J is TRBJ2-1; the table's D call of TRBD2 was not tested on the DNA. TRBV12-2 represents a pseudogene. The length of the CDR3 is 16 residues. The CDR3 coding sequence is TGTGCAAGTCGCTTGTTTAGCGGGAACTCCTACAATGAGCAGTTCTTC. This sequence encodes CASRLFSGNSYNEQFF.

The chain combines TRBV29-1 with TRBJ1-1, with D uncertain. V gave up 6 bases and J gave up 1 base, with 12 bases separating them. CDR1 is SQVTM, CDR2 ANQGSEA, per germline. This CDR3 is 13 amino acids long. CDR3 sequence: CSVRRTANTEAFF. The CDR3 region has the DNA TGCAGCGTGCGGAGGACTGCGAACACTGAAGCTTTCTTT.

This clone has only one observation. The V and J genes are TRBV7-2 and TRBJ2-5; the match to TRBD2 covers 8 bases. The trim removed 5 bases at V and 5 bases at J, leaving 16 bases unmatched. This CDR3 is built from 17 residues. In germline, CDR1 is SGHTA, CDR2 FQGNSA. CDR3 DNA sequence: TGTGCCAGCAGCCAACAACTGTCTAGCGGGTTCAGGGAGACCCAGTACTTC. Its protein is CASSQQLSSGFRETQYF.

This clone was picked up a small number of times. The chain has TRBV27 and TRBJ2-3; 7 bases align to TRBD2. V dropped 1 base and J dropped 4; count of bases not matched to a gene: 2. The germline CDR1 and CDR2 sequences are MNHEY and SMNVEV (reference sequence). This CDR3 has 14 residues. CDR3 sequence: CASSLFLAADTQYF. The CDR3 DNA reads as TGTGCCAGCAGTTTATTCCTAGCGGCAGATACGCAGTATTTT.

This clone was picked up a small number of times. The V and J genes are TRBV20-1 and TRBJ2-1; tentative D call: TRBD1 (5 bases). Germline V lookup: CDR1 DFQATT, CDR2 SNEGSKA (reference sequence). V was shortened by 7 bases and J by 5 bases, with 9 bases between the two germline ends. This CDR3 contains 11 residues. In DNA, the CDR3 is TGCAGTGGTCAGGGTAACAATGAGCAGTTCTTC. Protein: CSGQGNNEQFF.

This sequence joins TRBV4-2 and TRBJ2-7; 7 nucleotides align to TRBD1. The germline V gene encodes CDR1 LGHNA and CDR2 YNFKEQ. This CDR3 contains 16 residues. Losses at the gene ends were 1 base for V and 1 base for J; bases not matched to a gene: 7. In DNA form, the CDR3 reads TGTGCCAGCAGCCAAGGACCCGGGACAGATTCCTACGAGCAGTACTTC. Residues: CASSQGPGTDSYEQYF.

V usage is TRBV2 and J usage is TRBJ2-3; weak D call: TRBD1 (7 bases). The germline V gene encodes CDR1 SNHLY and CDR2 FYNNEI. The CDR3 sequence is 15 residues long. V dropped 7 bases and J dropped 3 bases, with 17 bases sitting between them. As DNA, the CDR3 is TGTGCCAGCACCGCAGGGGGGTTTTCAACAGATACGCAGTATTTT. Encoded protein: CASTAGGFSTDTQYF.

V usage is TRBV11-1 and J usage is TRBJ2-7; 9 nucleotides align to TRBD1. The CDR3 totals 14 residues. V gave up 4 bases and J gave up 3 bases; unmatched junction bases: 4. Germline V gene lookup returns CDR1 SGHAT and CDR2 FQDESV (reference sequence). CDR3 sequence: CASSSGTGLYEQYF. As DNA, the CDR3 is TGTGCCAGCAGCTCCGGGACAGGGCTCTACGAGCAGTACTTC.

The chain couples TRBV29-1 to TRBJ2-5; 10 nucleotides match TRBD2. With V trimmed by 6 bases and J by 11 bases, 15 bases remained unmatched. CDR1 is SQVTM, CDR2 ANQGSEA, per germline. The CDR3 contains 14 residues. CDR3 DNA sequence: TGCAGCGTCGCACCCGGGACTAGCGATCTGCCGCAGTACTTC. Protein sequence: CSVAPGTSDLPQYF.

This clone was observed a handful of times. The CDR3 region is CASSQETSPRTDTQYF. CDR3 nucleotide sequence: TGTGCCAGCAGCCAAGAAACTAGCCCTCGCACAGATACGCAGTATTTT. The rearrangement joins TRBV4-2 to TRBJ2-3; a weak D match, TRBD2 (6 bases). Between the trimmed V and J ends, which lost 0 bases and 1 base, there was a span of 11 bases. Germline assignment: CDR1 LGHNA and CDR2 YNFKEQ. The CDR3 consists of 16 residues.

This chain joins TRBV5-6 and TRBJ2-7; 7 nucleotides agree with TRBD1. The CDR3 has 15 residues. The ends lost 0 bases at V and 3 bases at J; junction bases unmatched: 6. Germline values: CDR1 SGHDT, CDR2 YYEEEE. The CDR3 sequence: CASSLVDRENYEQYF. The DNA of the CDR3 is TGTGCCAGCAGCTTGGTTGACAGGGAGAACTACGAGCAGTACTTC.

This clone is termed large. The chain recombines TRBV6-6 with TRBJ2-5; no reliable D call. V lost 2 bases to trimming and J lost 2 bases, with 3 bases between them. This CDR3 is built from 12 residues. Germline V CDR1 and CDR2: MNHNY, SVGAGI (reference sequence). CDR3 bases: TGTGCCAGCAGTTACCCTCAAGAGACCCAGTACTTC. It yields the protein CASSYPQETQYF.

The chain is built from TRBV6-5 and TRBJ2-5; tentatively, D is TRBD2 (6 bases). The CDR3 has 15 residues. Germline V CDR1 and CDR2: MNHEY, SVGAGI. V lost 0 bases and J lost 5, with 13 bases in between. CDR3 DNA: TGTGCCAGCAGTTACTCTCCGGGAGATCGGGAGACCCAGTACTTC. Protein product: CASSYSPGDRETQYF.

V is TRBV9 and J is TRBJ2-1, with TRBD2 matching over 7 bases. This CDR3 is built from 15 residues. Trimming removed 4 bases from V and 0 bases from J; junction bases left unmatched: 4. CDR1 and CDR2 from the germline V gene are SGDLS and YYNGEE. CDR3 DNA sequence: TGTGCCAGCAGCCTCAGGGAGGGCTCCTACAATGAGCAGTTCTTC. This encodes CASSLREGSYNEQFF.

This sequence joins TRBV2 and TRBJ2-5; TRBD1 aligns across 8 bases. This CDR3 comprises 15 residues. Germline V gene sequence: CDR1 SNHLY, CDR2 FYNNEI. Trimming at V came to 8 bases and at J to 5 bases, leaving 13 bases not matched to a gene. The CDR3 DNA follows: TGTGCCAGCGGACTTGGGACAGGTGTAGGGGAGACCCAGTACTTC. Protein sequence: CASGLGTGVGETQYF.

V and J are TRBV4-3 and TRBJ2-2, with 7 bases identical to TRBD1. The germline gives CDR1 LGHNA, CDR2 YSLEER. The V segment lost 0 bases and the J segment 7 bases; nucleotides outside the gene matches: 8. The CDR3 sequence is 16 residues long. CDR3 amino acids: CASSQDSNRGGGELFF. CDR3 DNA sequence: TGCGCCAGCAGCCAAGATTCGAACAGGGGCGGCGGGGAGCTGTTTTTT.

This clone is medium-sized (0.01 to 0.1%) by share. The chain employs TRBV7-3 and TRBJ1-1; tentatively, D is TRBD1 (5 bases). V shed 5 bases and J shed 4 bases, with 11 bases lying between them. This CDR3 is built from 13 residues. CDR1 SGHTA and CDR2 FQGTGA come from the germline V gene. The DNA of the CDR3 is TGTGCCAGCAGCCCGACTGGGGGCACTGAAGCTTTCTTT. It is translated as CASSPTGGTEAFF. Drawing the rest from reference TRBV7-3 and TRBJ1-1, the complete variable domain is GAGVSQTPSNKVTEKGKYVELRCDPISGHTALYWYRQSLGQGPEFLIYFQGTGAADDSGLPNDRFFAVRPEGSVSTLKIQRTERGDSAVYLCASSPTGGTEAFFGQGTRLTVV.

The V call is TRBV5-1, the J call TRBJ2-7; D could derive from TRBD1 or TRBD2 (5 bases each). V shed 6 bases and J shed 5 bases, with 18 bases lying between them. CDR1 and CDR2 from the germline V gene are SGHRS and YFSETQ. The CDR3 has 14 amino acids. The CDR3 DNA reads TGCGCCAGCAACCTCGATTTCGGGGCCAACGAGCAGTACTTC. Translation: CASNLDFGANEQYF.

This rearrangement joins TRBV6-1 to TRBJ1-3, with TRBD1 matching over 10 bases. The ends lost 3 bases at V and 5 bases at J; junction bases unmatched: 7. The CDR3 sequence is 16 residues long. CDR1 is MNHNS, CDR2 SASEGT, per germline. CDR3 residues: CASSDKGTGARNTIYF. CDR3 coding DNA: TGTGCCAGCAGTGATAAGGGGACAGGGGCACGAAACACCATATATTTT.